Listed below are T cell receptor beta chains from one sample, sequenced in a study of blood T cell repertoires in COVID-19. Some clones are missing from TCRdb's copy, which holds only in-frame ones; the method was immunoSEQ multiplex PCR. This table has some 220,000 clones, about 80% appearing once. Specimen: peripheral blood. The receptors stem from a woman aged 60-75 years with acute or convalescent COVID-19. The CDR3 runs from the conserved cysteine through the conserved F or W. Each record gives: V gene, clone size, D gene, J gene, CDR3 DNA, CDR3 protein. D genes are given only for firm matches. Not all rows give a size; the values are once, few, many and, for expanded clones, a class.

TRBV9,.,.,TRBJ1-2,TGTGCCAGCAGCGTAGCACACAACTATGACTACACCTTC,CASSVAHNYDYTF
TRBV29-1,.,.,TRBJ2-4,TGCAGCGTTGAAGTCACCGGGAAAGCCAAAAACATTCAGTACTTC,CSVEVTGKAKNIQYF
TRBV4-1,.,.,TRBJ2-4,TGCGCCAGCAGCCAAGAGGACAGGTGGAGGGACATTCAGTACTTC,CASSQEDRWRDIQYF
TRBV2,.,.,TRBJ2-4,TGTGCCAGCAGTGAAGGCCGGCGGGCTGACATTCAGTACTTC,CASSEGRRADIQYF
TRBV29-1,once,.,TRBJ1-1,TGCAGCGTTTCCTTGGGCCAGAACACTGAAGCTTTCTTT,CSVSLGQNTEAFF
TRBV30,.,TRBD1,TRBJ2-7,TGTGCCTGGAGTGTACGACAGGGCTACGAGCAGTACTTC,CAWSVRQGYEQYF
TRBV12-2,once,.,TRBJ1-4,TGTGCAAGTCGCTCGCCGGGGGACGAAAAACTGTTTTTT,CASRSPGDEKLFF
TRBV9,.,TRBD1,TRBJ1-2,TGTGCCAGCAGTTCGGGACAGGGCTACACCTTC,CASSSGQGYTF
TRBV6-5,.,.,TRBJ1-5,TGTGCCAGCAGCTGGACAGTTGATAGCAATCAGCCCCAGCATTTT,CASSWTVDSNQPQHF
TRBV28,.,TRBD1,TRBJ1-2,TGTGCCAGCAGTTTAAGACAGGGGGCCGGGCGGAGCTATGGCTACACCTTC,CASSLRQGAGRSYGYTF
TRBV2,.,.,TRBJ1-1,TGTGCCAGCAGTGAAATGGGGGGGTCGTACACTGAAGCTTTCTTT,CASSEMGGSYTEAFF
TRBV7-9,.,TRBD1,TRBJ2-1,TGTGCCAGCACCCCAAGGGCAGGGGGCTTCGATGAGCAGTTCTTC,CASTPRAGGFDEQFF
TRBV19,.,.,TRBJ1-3,TGTGCCAGTAGTATAGGGCATGGAGCCGGCACCATATATTTT,CASSIGHGAGTIYF
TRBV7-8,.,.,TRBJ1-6,TGTGCCAGCAGCCCTAGAAGTGGAGATTCACCCCTCCACTTT,CASSPRSGDSPLHF
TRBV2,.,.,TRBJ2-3,TGTGCCAGCAGTGCCGGGACACCTAGCACAGATACGCAGTATTTT,CASSAGTPSTDTQYF
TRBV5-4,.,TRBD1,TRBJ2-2,TGTGCCAGCAGCTTAGGGACAGGGGACACCGGGGAGCTGTTTTTT,CASSLGTGDTGELFF
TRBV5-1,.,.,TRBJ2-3,TGCGCCAGCAGCTTGGTAGGTAGCGGTACAGATACGCAGTATTTT,CASSLVGSGTDTQYF
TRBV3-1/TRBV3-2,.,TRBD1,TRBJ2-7,TGTGCCAGCAGCCCCCGCCGGACAGGGGCCGAGCAGTACTTC,CASSPRRTGAEQYF
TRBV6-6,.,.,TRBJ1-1,TGTGCCAGCAGTTACCGAAGGAGTATGAACACTGAAGCTTTCTTT,CASSYRRSMNTEAFF
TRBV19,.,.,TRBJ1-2,TGTGCCAGTAGTATTGATCGGTATGGCTACACCTTC,CASSIDRYGYTF
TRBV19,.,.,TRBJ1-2,TGTGCCAGTAGTATAGCGTCCGGGAACTATGGCTACACCTTC,CASSIASGNYGYTF
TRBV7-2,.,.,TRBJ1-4,TGTGCCAGCAGCCTCACAGGTGGATCTAATGAAAAACTGTTTTTT,CASSLTGGSNEKLFF
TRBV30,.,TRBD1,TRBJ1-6,TGTGCCTGCAAAGGGGGCAGGGTGGACTCACCCCTCCACTTT,CACKGGRVDSPLHF
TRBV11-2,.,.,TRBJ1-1,TGTGCCAGCAGCTCCCAAATGAACACTGAAGCTTTCTTT,CASSSQMNTEAFF
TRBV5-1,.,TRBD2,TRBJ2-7,TGCGCCAGCAGCTCCAGGGGACTAGCGGGGGGTTACGAGCAGTACTTC,CASSSRGLAGGYEQYF
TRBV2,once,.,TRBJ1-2,TGTGCCAGCAGTGAAGTGGCAGACTATGGCTACACCTTC,CASSEVADYGYTF
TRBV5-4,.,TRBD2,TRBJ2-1,TGTGCCAGCAGCGGAACGGGACTAGCGGACTACAATGAGCAGTTCTTC,CASSGTGLADYNEQFF
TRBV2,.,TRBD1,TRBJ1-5,TGTGCCAGCAAGGGACAGGGCAATCAGCCCCAGCATTTT,CASKGQGNQPQHF
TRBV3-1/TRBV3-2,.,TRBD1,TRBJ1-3,TGTGCCAGCAGGACAGGGGGAAACACCATATATTTT,CASRTGGNTIYF
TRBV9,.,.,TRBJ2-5,TGTGCCAGCAGCGTATCAGGGGTTGGAGAGACCCAGTACTTC,CASSVSGVGETQYF
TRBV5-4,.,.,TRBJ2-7,TGTGCCAGCAGCTTTATGGGGGGAACCTACGAGCAGTACTTC,CASSFMGGTYEQYF
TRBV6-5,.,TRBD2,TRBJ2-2,TGTGCCAGCAGTTCTAGCGGGGGGGCCTCCGGGGAGCTGTTTTTT,CASSSSGGASGELFF
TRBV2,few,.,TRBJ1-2,TGTGCCAGCACCTCCCAGAGGACAGCCATCTATGGCTACACCTTC,CASTSQRTAIYGYTF
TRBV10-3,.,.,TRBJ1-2,TGTGCCATATATGACACCCAAAAAAGAGGCTACACCTTC,CAIYDTQKRGYTF
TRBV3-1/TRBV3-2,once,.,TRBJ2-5,TGTGCCAGCAGGCCCCTGGGGGGTTTGGAGACCCAGTACTTC,CASRPLGGLETQYF
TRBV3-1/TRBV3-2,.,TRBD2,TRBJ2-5,TGTGCCAGCAGCCAAGAAAGGTTTGGGACTATAGAGACCCAGTACTTC,CASSQERFGTIETQYF
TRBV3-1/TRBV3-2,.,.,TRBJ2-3,TGTGCCAGCAGCCAAGATCCACGGAGCCTTACGCAGTATTTT,CASSQDPRSLTQYF
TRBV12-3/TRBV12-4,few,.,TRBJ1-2,TGTGCCAGCAGTTTAAGAGCTAGCTATGGCTACACCTTC,CASSLRASYGYTF
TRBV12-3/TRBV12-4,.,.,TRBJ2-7,TGTGCCAGCAGTTTCGGCTACGAGCAGTACTTC,CASSFGYEQYF
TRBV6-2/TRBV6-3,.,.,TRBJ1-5,TGTGCCAGCAGTTACTCGACGTTGGGAGGTAGGGGACGTCAGCCCCAGCATTTT,CASSYSTLGGRGRQPQHF
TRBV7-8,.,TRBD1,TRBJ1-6,TGTGCCAGCAGCCGCCGGGACAGGGATAATTCACCCCTCCACTTT,CASSRRDRDNSPLHF
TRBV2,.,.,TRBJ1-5,TGTGCCAGCAGTGAGAGGGAGGGCTGGCAGCCCCAGCATTTT,CASSEREGWQPQHF